This T cell receptor (beta chain) was sequenced for a study of cytomegalovirus exposure and HLA in healthy donors. Study-level findings and limits: Specificity of three CMV-associated chains for CMV antigens was verified in vitro.

Concerning this clone itself: Its antigen is as yet unknown. Other DNA sequences in this specimen translate into the identical CDR3.

The PCR employed 60 Vbeta primers together with 13 Jbeta primers. Produced via immunoSEQ multiplex PCR; TCRdb's table is partial and in-frame only. The sample totals some 64,000 clones. The CDR3 loop spans 14 amino acids. Germline V gives CDR1 ENHRY, CDR2 SYGVKD. The V gene lost 8 bases and the J gene lost 4 bases, with 16 bases spanning the gap. The rearrangement uses TRBV10-3 and TRBJ2-3, with D possibly TRBD2 on 7 matching bases. The source material was PBMCs. The clonotype was recovered from a woman in her 30s in good health and CMV-seronegative. The CDR3 DNA sequence: TGTGCCATCGGGGGGGCGGGAGAGGCAGATACGCAGTATTTT. This translates into CAIGGAGEADTQYF.